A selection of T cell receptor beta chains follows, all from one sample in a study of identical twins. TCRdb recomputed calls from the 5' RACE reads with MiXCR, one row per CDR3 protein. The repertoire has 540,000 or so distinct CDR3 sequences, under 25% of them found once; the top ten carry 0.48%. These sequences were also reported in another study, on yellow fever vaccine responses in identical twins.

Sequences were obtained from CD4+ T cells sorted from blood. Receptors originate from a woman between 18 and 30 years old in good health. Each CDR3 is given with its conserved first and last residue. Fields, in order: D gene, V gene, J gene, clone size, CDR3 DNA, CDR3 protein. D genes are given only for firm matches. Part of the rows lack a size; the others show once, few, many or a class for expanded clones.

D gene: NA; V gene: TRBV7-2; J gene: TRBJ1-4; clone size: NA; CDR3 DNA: TGTGCCAGCAGACTAAGACAGACTAATGAAAAACTGTTTTTT; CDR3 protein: CASRLRQTNEKLFF
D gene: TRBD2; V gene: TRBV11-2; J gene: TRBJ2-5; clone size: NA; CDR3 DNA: TGTGCCAGCAGCACCAATAGCGGGGGGGCCGGGGAGACCCAGTACTTC; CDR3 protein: CASSTNSGGAGETQYF
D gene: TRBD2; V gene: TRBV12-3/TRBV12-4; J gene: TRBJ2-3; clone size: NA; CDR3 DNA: TGTGCCAGCAGCCATAGCGGGGATACGCAGTATTTT; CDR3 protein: CASSHSGDTQYF
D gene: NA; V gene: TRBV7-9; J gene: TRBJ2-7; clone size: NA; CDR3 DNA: TGTGCCAGCAGCTTAGGGGCTTTGGCGGGATGGAGGCCAGAGCAGTACTTC; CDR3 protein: CASSLGALAGWRPEQYF
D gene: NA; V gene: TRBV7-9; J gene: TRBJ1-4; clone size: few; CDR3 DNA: TGTGCCAGCAGCTCCCGTGGCTCAGAGGAAACTAATGAAAAACTGTTTTTT; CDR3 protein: CASSSRGSEETNEKLFF
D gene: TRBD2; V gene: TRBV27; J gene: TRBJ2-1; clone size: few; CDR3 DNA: TGTGCCAGCAGCCCTGTTATCGGGAGGCACAATGAGCAGTTCTTC; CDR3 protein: CASSPVIGRHNEQFF
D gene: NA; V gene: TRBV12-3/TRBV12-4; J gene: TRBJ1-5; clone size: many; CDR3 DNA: TGTGCCAGCAGTAGGGCCGAACAGCCCCAGCATTTT; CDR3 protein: CASSRAEQPQHF
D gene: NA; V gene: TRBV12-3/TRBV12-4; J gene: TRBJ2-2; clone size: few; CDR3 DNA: TGTGCCAGCAGTTCCGCAGGGAACACCGGGGAGCTGTTTTTT; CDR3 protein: CASSSAGNTGELFF
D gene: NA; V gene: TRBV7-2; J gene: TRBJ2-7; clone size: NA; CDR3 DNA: TGTGCCACCGGCAGGGCCCACAACTACGAGCAGTACTTC; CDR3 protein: CATGRAHNYEQYF
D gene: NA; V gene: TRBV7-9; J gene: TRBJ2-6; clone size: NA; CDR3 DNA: TGTGCCAGCAGCTTAGGGCCTTCTGGGGCCAACGTCCTGACTTTC; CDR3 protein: CASSLGPSGANVLTF
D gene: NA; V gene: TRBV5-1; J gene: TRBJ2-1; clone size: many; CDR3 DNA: TGCGCCAGCAGGTTTAGTAAGCCCCCCTACAATGAGCAGTTCTTC; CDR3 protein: CASRFSKPPYNEQFF
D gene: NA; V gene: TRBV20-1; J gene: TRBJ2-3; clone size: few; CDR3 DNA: TGCAGTGCTAGGGACCCCCGAGGGGAAGATACGCAGTATTTT; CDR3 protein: CSARDPRGEDTQYF
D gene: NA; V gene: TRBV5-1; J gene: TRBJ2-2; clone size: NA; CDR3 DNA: TGCGCCAGCAGCCCAGGACTCCAGGGCACCGGGGAGCTGTTTTTT; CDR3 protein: CASSPGLQGTGELFF
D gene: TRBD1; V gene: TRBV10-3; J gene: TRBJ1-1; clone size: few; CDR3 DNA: TGTGCCATCAGTGAGGGAGACTACGGGACAGGACCTGAAGCTTTCTTT; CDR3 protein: CAISEGDYGTGPEAFF
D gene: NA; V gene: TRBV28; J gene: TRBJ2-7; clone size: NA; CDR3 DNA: TGTGCCAGCAGTTTTCTATCTAGACCCTACGAGCAGTACTTC; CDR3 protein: CASSFLSRPYEQYF
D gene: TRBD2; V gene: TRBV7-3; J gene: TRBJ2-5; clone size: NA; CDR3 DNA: TGTGCCAGCAGCTCTCAGGGAGCGGGAGGAGGAGAGACCCAGTACTTC; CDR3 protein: CASSSQGAGGGETQYF
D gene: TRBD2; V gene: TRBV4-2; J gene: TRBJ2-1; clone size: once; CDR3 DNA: TGTGCCAGCAGCCAAGTCGGCCCTGGGACTAGCGGGAGTAGGGAGCAGTTCTTC; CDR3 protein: CASSQVGPGTSGSREQFF
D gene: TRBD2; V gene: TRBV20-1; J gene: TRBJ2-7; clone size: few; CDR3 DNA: TGCAGTGCTAGGGGGGGGGTCTACGAGCAGTACTTC; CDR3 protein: CSARGGVYEQYF
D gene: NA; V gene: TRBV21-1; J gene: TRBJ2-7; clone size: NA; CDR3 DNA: TGTGCCAGCAGCAAAATGTGGCGGGCCTCCTACGAGCAGTACTTC; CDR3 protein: CASSKMWRASYEQYF
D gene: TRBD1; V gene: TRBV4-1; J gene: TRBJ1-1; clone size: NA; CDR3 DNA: TGCGCCAGCAGCCAAGAATTACTTAGGGACAGGGCAAGAAAAGCTTTCTTT; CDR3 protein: CASSQELLRDRARKAFF
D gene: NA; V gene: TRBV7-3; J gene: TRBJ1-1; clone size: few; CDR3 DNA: TGTGCCAGCAGCTTCCATGGGACCACTGAAGCTTTCTTT; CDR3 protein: CASSFHGTTEAFF
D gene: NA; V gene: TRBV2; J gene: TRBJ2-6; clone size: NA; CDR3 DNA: TGTGCCAGCAGTCCCCCGCAGGGAGGGGCCAACGTCCTGACTTTC; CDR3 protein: CASSPPQGGANVLTF
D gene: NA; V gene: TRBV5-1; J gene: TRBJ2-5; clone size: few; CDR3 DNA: TGCGCCAGCAGCGGGGGACAAGTTCAAGAGACCCAGTACTTC; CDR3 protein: CASSGGQVQETQYF
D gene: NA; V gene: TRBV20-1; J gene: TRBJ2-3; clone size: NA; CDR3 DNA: TGCAGTGCAGGACTCCTACGCACAGATACGCAGTATTTT; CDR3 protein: CSAGLLRTDTQYF
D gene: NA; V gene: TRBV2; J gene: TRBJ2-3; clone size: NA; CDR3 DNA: TGTGCCAGCAGTTCGTCCTTCTCCACAGATACGCAGTATTTT; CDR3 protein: CASSSSFSTDTQYF
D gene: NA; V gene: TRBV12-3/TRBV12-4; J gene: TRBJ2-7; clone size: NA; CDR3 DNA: TGTGCCAGCAGTTTGAGGGGGGACGAGCAGTACTTC; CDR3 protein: CASSLRGDEQYF
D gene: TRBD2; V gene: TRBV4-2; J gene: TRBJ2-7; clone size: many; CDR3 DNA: TGTGCCAGCAGCCGATTGGGAGGAGCGGGAGTCCACGAGCAGTACTTC; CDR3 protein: CASSRLGGAGVHEQYF